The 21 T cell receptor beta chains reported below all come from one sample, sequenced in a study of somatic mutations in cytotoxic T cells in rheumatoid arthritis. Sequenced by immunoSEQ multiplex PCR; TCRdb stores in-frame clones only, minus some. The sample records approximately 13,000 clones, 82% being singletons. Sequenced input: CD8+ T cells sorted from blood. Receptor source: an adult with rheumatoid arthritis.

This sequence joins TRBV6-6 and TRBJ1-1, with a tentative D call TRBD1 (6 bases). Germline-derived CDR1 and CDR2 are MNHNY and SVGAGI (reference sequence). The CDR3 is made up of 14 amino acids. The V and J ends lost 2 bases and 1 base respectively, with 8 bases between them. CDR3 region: CASSYGGGNTEAFF. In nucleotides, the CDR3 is TGTGCCAGCAGTTACGGAGGGGGGAACACTGAAGCTTTCTTT.

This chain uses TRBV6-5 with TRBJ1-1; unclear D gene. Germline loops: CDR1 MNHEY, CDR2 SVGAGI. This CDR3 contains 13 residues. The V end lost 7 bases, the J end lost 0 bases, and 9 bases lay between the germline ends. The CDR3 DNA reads TGTGCCAGCACTCCACACGTGAACACTGAAGCTTTCTTT. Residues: CASTPHVNTEAFF.

The CDR3 coding sequence is TGTGCCAGCAGCTTAGTGGCTGCTAGCGGACCTAGCTCCTACAATGAGCAGTTCTTC. It codes for CASSLVAASGPSSYNEQFF. The chain combines TRBV7-6 with TRBJ2-1, with TRBD2 matching 7 bases. V shed 1 base, J shed 0 bases, and the junction held 12 bases outside the gene matches. Germline V CDR1 and CDR2: SGHVS, FNYEAQ. This CDR3 has 19 amino acids.

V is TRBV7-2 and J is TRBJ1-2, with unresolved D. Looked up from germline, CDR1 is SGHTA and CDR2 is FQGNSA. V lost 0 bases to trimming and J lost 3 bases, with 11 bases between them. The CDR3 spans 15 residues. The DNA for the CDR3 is TGTGCCAGCAGCTTAGCGCCGGGCACCTACTATGGCTACACCTTC. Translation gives CASSLAPGTYYGYTF.

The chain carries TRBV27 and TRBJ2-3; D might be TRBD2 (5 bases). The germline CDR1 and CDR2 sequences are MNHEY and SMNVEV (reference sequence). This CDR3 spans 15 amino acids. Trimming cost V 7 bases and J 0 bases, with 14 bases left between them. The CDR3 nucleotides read TGTGCCAGCACCAGGCGGCGGGCTAGCACAGATACGCAGTATTTT. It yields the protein CASTRRRASTDTQYF.

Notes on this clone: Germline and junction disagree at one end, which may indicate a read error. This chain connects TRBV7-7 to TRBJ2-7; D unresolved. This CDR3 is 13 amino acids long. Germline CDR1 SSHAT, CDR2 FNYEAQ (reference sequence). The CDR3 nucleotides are TGTGCTAGCAGCTTTTCTGTGGCCGGGGAGCAGTACTTC. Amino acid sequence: CASSFSVAGEQYF.

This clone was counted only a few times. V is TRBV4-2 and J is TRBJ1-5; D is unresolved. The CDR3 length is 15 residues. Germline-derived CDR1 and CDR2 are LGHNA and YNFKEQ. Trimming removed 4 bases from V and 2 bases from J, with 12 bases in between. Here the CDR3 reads CASSPRLAGNQPQHF. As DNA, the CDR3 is TGTGCCAGCAGCCCGAGACTAGCCGGCAATCAGCCCCAGCATTTT.

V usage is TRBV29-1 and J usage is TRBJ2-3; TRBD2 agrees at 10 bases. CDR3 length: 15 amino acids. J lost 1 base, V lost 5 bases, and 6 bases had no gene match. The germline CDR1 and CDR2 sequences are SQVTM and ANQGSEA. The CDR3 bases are TGCAGCGTTACATCCGGGACTAGCGGCACAGATACGCAGTATTTT. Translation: CSVTSGTSGTDTQYF.

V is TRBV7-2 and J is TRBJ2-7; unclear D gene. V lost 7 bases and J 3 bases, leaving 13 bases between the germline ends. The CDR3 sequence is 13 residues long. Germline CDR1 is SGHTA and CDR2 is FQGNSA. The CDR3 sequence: CASNPPWGYEQYF. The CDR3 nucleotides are TGTGCCAGCAATCCCCCATGGGGCTACGAGCAGTACTTC. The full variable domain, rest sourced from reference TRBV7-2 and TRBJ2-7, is GAGVSQSPSNKVTEKGKDVELRCDPISGHTALYWYRQSLGQGLEFLIYFQGNSAPDKSGLPSDRFSAERTGGSVSTLTIQRTQQEDSAVYLCASNPPWGYEQYFGPGTRLTVT.

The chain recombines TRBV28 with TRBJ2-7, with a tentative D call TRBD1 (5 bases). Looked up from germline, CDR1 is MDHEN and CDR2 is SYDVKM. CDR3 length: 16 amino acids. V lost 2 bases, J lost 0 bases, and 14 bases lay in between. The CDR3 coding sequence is TGTGCCAGCAGTTTACGTAAGGGGCGACACTCCTACGAGCAGTACTTC. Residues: CASSLRKGRHSYEQYF.

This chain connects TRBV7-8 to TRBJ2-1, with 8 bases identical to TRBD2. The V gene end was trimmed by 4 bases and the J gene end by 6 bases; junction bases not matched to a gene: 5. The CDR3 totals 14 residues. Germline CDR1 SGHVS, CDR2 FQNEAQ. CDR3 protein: CASSSWTSSNEQFF. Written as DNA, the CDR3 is TGTGCCAGCAGCTCTTGGACTAGCAGCAATGAGCAGTTCTTC.

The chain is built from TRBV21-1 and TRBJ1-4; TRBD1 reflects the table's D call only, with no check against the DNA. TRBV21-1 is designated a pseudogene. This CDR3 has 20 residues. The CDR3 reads CASTSSKGPQGKRTNEKLFF. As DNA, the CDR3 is TGTGCCAGCACCAGCAGCAAAGGGCCACAGGGGAAAAGAACTAATGAAAAACTGTTTTTT.

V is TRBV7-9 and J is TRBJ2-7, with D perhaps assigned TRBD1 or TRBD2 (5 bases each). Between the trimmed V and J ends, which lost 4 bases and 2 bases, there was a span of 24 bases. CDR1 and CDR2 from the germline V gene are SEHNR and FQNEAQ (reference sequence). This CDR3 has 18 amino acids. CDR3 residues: CASSSGDPGPKAAYEQYF. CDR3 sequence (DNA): TGTGCCAGCAGCTCGGGTGACCCGGGACCCAAAGCGGCCTACGAGCAGTACTTC.

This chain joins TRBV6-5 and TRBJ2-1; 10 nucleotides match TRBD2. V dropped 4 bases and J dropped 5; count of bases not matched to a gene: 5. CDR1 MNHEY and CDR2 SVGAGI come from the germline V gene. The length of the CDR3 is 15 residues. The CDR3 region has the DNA TGTGCCAGCAGTTTCCTAGCGGGGGCGCACAATGAGCAGTTCTTC. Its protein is CASSFLAGAHNEQFF.

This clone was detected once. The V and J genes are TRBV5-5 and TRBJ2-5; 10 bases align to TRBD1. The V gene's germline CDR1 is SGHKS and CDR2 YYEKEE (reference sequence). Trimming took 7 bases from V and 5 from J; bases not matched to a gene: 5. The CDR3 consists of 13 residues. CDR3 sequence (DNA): TGTGCCAGCGGACAGGGGGGGCGGGAGACCCAGTACTTC. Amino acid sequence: CASGQGGRETQYF.

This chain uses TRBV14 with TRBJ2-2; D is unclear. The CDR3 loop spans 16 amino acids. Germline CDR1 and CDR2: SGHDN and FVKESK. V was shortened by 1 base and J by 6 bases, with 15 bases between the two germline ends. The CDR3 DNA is TGTGCCAGCAGCCAAGTGGGGTATCTCCGTTCCGGGGAGCTGTTTTTT. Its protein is CASSQVGYLRSGELFF.

This CDR3 reads CASSSPDTQYF. DNA for the CDR3: TGTGCCAGCAGCTCACCAGATACGCAGTATTTT. The chain carries TRBV7-9 and TRBJ2-3, with D uncertain. Per germline, CDR1 SEHNR and CDR2 FQNEAQ (reference sequence). CDR3 length equals 11 residues. V shed 4 bases and J shed 4 bases, with 3 bases lying between them.

CDR3 sequence reads: CASNERDTRPNQPQHF. The CDR3 coding sequence is TGTGCCAGCAACGAACGGGACACCCGGCCCAATCAGCCCCAGCATTTT. The gene calls are TRBV5-5 and TRBJ1-5; possibly TRBD1 for D (6 bases). Trimming shortened V by 6 bases and J by 3 bases, and 19 bases separated the two germline ends. Germline V gives CDR1 SGHKS, CDR2 YYEKEE (reference sequence). This CDR3 is 16 amino acids long.

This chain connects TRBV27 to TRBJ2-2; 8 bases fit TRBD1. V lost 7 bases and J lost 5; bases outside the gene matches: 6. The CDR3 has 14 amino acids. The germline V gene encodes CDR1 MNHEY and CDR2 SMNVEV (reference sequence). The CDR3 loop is CASTRQGKTGELFF. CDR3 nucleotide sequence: TGTGCCAGCACCCGACAGGGGAAGACCGGGGAGCTGTTTTTT.

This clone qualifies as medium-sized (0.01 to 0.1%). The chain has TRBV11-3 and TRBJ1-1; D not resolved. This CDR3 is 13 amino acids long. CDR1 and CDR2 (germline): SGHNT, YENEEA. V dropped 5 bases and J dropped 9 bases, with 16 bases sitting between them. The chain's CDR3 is CASSLDSWAKAFF. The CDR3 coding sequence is TGTGCCAGCAGCCTCGATTCGTGGGCGAAAGCTTTCTTT.

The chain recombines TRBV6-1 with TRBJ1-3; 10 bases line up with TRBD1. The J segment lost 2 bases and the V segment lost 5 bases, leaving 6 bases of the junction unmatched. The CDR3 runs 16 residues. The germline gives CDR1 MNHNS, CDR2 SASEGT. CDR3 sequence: CASSQGTGEAGNTIYF. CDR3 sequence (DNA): TGTGCCAGCAGTCAAGGGACAGGGGAGGCTGGAAACACCATATATTTT.